This T cell receptor beta chain stems from a study of shared clonotypes between healthy human individuals. The CDR3 runs to 18 residues. V dropped 1 base and J dropped 4; count of bases not matched to a gene: 4. Germline CDR1 reads MGHDK; CDR2 reads SYGVNS. Under the authors' procedure: With immunoSEQ giving junction-only sequences and no quality scores, filtering differed. Data came from immunoSEQ multiplex PCR; TCRdb stores just in-frame clones and leaves some out. That table supplies the V and J calls and clone size; D and trimming were determined from the DNA. The data contain some 2.1 million clones, about 95% of them singletons.

This sequence was found in a man aged 18-30 years in good health. The gene calls are TRBV25-1 and TRBJ2-6; 13 nucleotides agree with TRBD2. The sample was naive CD4+ T cells sorted from blood. Documented subset: CD45RA+ positively selected. The CDR3 DNA reads as TGTGCCAGCAGTGAATCCCGACTAGCGGGGGGAGGGGCCAACGTCCTGACTTTC. Its protein product is CASSESRLAGGGANVLTF.